These T cell receptor beta chains were read from a single sample in a study of T cell responses to AZD1222 COVID-19 vaccine. Sequencing was performed with immunoSEQ multiplex PCR; in TCRdb, only in-frame clones are kept and a portion is missing. Of 130,000 or so clones listed, approximately 90% are singletons. The sequencing used peripheral blood, collected on day 0 of MenACWY control vaccination. These receptor sequences come from an adult in good health. Each CDR3 is given with its conserved first and last residue. A D gene is named only where the DNA matches it firmly. Clone size, where shown, is once, few, many, or a class for clones that have expanded.

>TRBV18|NA|NA|TRBJ2-7
CASSPAASSYEQYF
TGTGCCAGCTCACCCGCGGCGAGCTCCTACGAGCAGTACTTC
>TRBV11-2|TRBD1|NA|TRBJ1-1
CASSPGNRGVNTEAFF
TGTGCCAGCAGCCCGGGGAACAGGGGGGTGAACACTGAAGCTTTCTTT
>TRBV5-5|NA|NA|TRBJ2-5
CASSLVPGSQETQYF
TGTGCCAGCAGCTTGGTTCCCGGATCACAAGAGACCCAGTACTTC
>TRBV12-3/TRBV12-4|TRBD2|NA|TRBJ2-1
CASSFGAGGEQFF
TGTGCCAGCAGTTTTGGCGCGGGAGGTGAGCAGTTCTTC
>TRBV19|NA|NA|TRBJ1-6
CASSGGYDSPLHF
TGTGCCAGTTCGGGGGGCTATGATTCACCCCTCCACTTT
>TRBV5-6|NA|NA|TRBJ2-7
CASSFTYEQYF
TGTGCCAGCAGCTTCACCTACGAGCAGTACTTC
>TRBV6-5|NA|NA|TRBJ1-1
CATTELGGGTEAFF
TGTGCCACGACCGAGCTTGGGGGAGGCACTGAAGCTTTCTTT
>TRBV2|NA|NA|TRBJ1-3
CASRISLGNTIYF
TGTGCCAGCAGGATCTCCCTCGGAAACACCATATATTTT
>TRBV7-2|NA|NA|TRBJ2-3
CASSLVGTQSTDTQYF
TGTGCCAGCAGCTTAGTGGGGACCCAGAGCACAGATACGCAGTATTTT
>TRBV30|TRBD2|NA|TRBJ2-1
CAWSPAGDLNEQFF
TGTGCCTGGAGTCCAGCGGGAGATCTAAATGAGCAGTTCTTC
>TRBV3-1/TRBV3-2|TRBD2|NA|TRBJ2-3
CASSPITSGKQNTQYF
TGTGCCAGCAGCCCGATAACTAGCGGGAAACAAAATACGCAGTATTTT
>TRBV12-3/TRBV12-4|TRBD1|NA|TRBJ2-7
CASSFGQGGVQYF
TGTGCCAGCAGCTTCGGACAGGGGGGAGTGCAGTACTTC
>TRBV6-2/TRBV6-3|NA|NA|TRBJ1-5
CASSSGTPAAQPQHF
TGTGCCAGCAGCTCCGGGACCCCCGCTGCTCAGCCCCAGCATTTT
>TRBV9|NA|NA|TRBJ1-5
CASSVGDAGRASNQPQHF
TGTGCCAGCAGCGTAGGAGATGCGGGGAGGGCTAGCAATCAGCCCCAGCATTTT
>TRBV5-1|TRBD1|NA|TRBJ2-7
CASSLVTGGYSYEQYF
TGCGCCAGCAGCTTGGTGACAGGGGGCTACTCCTACGAGCAGTACTTC
>TRBV2|NA|NA|TRBJ1-1
CASSEMRGGTEAFF
TGTGCCAGCAGTGAAATGCGCGGAGGTACTGAAGCTTTCTTT
>TRBV24-1|TRBD1|once|TRBJ2-7
CATRKTGPSYEQYF
TGTGCCACCAGAAAGACAGGGCCCTCCTACGAGCAGTACTTC
>TRBV6-5|TRBD1|NA|TRBJ1-1
CASRRQGAGNTEAFF
TGTGCCAGCAGACGACAGGGGGCGGGGAACACTGAAGCTTTCTTT
>TRBV12-5|NA|NA|TRBJ2-2
CASGGRTGLWAGELFF
TGTGCTAGTGGAGGAAGAACGGGCCTCTGGGCCGGGGAGCTGTTTTTT
>TRBV5-5|TRBD1|once|TRBJ1-2
CASSLYAGGMERSGYTF
TGTGCCAGCAGCTTATATGCAGGGGGGATGGAAAGAAGTGGCTACACCTTC
>TRBV27|NA|NA|TRBJ2-7
CASSFRSTYEQYF
TGTGCCAGCAGTTTTCGGTCTACCTACGAGCAGTACTTC
>TRBV5-4|TRBD2|once|TRBJ2-2
CASSLALGLADTGELFF
TGTGCCAGCAGCTTGGCCCTTGGACTAGCGGACACCGGGGAGCTGTTTTTT
>TRBV3-1/TRBV3-2|TRBD1|NA|TRBJ1-1
CASSQLRGLGTEAFF
TGTGCCAGCAGCCAATTAAGGGGGCTGGGCACTGAAGCTTTCTTT
>TRBV3-1/TRBV3-2|TRBD2|NA|TRBJ2-7
CASSHTSGYSYEQYF
TGTGCCAGCAGCCATACTAGCGGCTACTCCTACGAGCAGTACTTC
>TRBV27|TRBD2|NA|TRBJ2-2
CASSLAGLNTGELFF
TGTGCCAGCAGCCTAGCGGGACTGAACACCGGGGAGCTGTTTTTT
>TRBV28|NA|NA|TRBJ2-7
CASNSGYEQYF
TGTGCCAGCAACAGCGGCTACGAGCAGTACTTC
>TRBV18|NA|once|TRBJ2-7
CASSPKNRVEQYF
TGTGCCAGCTCACCCAAAAACAGGGTCGAGCAGTACTTC
>TRBV12-5|TRBD1|NA|TRBJ2-7
CASGRTGTYEQYF
TGTGCTAGTGGGAGGACAGGAACCTACGAGCAGTACTTC
>TRBV11-3|NA|once|TRBJ1-1
CASSLAFSNTEAFF
TGTGCCAGCAGCTTAGCCTTTAGCAACACTGAAGCTTTCTTT
>TRBV10-1|NA|few|TRBJ1-1
CASSPAGGRTEAFF
TGCGCCAGCAGTCCCGCGGGAGGAAGGACTGAAGCTTTCTTT
>TRBV7-3|NA|NA|TRBJ2-1
CASSLTGGQYNEQFF
TGTGCCAGCAGCTTAACGGGGGGACAGTACAATGAGCAGTTCTTC
>TRBV9|NA|NA|TRBJ2-7
CASSPDRSYEQYF
TGTGCCAGCAGCCCAGACAGATCCTACGAGCAGTACTTC
>TRBV13|NA|NA|TRBJ1-2
CASSLFRGPNYGYTF
TGTGCCAGCAGCTTATTCAGGGGCCCGAACTATGGCTACACCTTC
>TRBV30|NA|once|TRBJ2-2
CAWLLAANTGELFF
TGTGCCTGGTTACTAGCCGCGAACACCGGGGAGCTGTTTTTT
>TRBV10-2|NA|NA|TRBJ1-3
CASRPRSERGILPGNTIYF
TGCGCCAGCAGGCCCAGGAGTGAAAGGGGTATACTCCCTGGAAACACCATATATTTT
>TRBV10-3|NA|once|TRBJ2-5
CAISERSQETQYF
TGTGCCATCAGTGAGCGGTCACAAGAGACCCAGTACTTC
>TRBV27|NA|NA|TRBJ1-2
CASSLQGFNYGYTF
TGTGCCAGCAGTTTACAGGGGTTTAACTATGGCTACACCTTC
>TRBV19|TRBD1|NA|TRBJ1-5
CASWSRGQGQPQHF
TGTGCCAGTTGGAGCAGGGGGCAAGGTCAGCCCCAGCATTTT
>TRBV3-1/TRBV3-2|TRBD2|NA|TRBJ2-7
CASSPSLGEGYEQYF
TGTGCCAGCAGCCCGAGTTTGGGGGAGGGCTACGAGCAGTACTTC
>TRBV19|NA|NA|TRBJ2-5
CASSTGLRAQETQYF
TGTGCCAGTAGCACAGGGCTGCGGGCCCAAGAGACCCAGTACTTC
>TRBV19|TRBD1|once|TRBJ1-1
CASSDPTGVDTEAFF
TGTGCCAGTAGTGACCCAACAGGGGTGGACACTGAAGCTTTCTTT
>TRBV28|TRBD1|NA|TRBJ1-5
CASSPGTVSNQPQHF
TGTGCCAGCAGCCCCGGGACAGTTAGCAATCAGCCCCAGCATTTT
>TRBV19|TRBD1|NA|TRBJ2-3
CASSRTTGGVGTDTQYF
TGTGCCAGTAGTAGAACGACAGGGGGCGTCGGCACAGATACGCAGTATTTT
>TRBV6-5|NA|NA|TRBJ1-1
CASKRGGGNTEAFF
TGTGCCAGCAAGCGGGGGGGAGGGAACACTGAAGCTTTCTTT
>TRBV7-9|NA|once|TRBJ1-1
CASSTTDSSTEAFF
TGTGCCAGCAGCACTACGGACAGTAGCACTGAAGCTTTCTTT
>TRBV6-5|NA|once|TRBJ1-3
CASSYSSGHTIYF
TGTGCCAGCAGTTACTCGTCGGGGCACACCATATATTTT
>TRBV18|NA|NA|TRBJ1-2
CASSPPSTANGYTF
TGTGCCAGCTCACCACCGTCCACGGCCAATGGCTACACCTTC
>TRBV7-6|TRBD2|NA|TRBJ2-5
CASSLSSGGNPRETQYF
TGTGCCAGCAGCTTATCTAGCGGAGGAAACCCTCGGGAGACCCAGTACTTC
>TRBV11-1|TRBD2|NA|TRBJ2-3
CASSSLAGGVNTQYF
TGTGCCAGCAGCTCACTAGCGGGAGGTGTGAATACGCAGTATTTT
>TRBV7-2|TRBD2|once|TRBJ2-7
CASSLGASGEYF
TGTGCCAGCAGCTTAGGGGCTAGCGGGGAGTACTTC
>TRBV7-6|TRBD2|NA|TRBJ2-1
CASSLSRGGSYNEQFF
TGTGCCAGCAGCTTATCACGGGGGGGCTCCTACAATGAGCAGTTCTTC
>TRBV6-4|TRBD2|NA|TRBJ2-6
CASRVGGAFSGANVLTF
TGTGCCAGCAGGGTGGGAGGGGCCTTCTCTGGGGCCAACGTCCTGACTTTC
>TRBV2|TRBD2|NA|TRBJ2-5
CASKFSGTETQYF
TGTGCCAGCAAGTTTAGCGGGACAGAGACCCAGTACTTC
>TRBV27|NA|NA|TRBJ2-4
CASSTIGEGDIQYF
TGTGCCAGCAGCACTATAGGGGAGGGGGACATTCAGTACTTC
>TRBV6-5|NA|NA|TRBJ2-3
CASESKGGYIDTQYF
TGTGCCAGCGAGAGCAAGGGCGGATATATCGATACGCAGTATTTT
>TRBV11-3|NA|NA|TRBJ2-4
CASSPAKNIQYF
TGTGCCAGCAGCCCCGCCAAAAACATTCAGTACTTC
>TRBV6-5|TRBD1|NA|TRBJ1-6
CASSLLTGALHF
TGTGCCAGCAGTTTGCTTACAGGGGCCCTCCACTTT
>TRBV19|TRBD1|NA|TRBJ1-2
CASSLEDRALSGYTF
TGTGCCAGTAGCCTCGAAGACAGGGCTCTTTCTGGCTACACCTTC
>TRBV12-5|TRBD2|NA|TRBJ2-7
CASGLVPAGVSHEQYF
TGTGCTAGTGGTTTGGTACCGGCGGGAGTTTCACACGAGCAGTACTTC
>TRBV5-4|NA|NA|TRBJ1-2
CASSPTGVAEGYTF
TGTGCCAGCAGCCCCACGGGGGTCGCGGAGGGCTACACCTTC